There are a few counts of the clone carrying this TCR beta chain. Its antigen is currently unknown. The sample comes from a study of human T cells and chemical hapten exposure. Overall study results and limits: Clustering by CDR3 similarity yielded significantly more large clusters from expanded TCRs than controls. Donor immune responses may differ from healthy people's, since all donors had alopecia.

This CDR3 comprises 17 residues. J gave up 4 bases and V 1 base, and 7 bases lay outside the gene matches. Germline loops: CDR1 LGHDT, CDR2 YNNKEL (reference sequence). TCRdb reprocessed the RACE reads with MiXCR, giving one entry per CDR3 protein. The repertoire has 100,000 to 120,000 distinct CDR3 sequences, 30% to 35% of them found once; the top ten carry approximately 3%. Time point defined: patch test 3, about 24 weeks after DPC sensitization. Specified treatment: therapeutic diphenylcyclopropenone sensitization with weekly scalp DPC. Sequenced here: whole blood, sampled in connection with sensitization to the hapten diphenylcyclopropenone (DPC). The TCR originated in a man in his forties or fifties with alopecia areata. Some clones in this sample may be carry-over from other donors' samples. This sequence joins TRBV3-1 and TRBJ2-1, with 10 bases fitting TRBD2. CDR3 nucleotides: TGTGCCAGCAGCCAAGGATCTAGCGGGAGCCGGTACAATGAGCAGTTCTTC. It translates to CASSQGSSGSRYNEQFF.